This T cell receptor (beta chain) emerged from a study of cytomegalovirus exposure and HLA in healthy donors. As for the study in general: A subsequent analysis reported that the approximately 120 validation repertoires were produced on the same platform that had also been used for the roughly 670 first-cohort repertoires. Findings of the study overall: In the approximately 120 validation repertoires, a later analysis found that first-cohort TCR clusters tended to co-occur. It was confirmed in vitro that three of the CMV-associated chains were specific for CMV antigens.

Profiling relied on immunoSEQ multiplex PCR, and the TCRdb table lists in-frame clones only, not all of them. The repertoire consists of about 150,000 clones, with 94% occurring once and the leading ten covering approximately 2%. As to this clone: Its antigen is as yet unknown.

Germline V CDR1 and CDR2: MDHEN, SYDVKM. This CDR3 is built from 12 residues. Trimming shortened V by 3 bases and J by 5 bases, and 8 bases separated the two germline ends. J is TRBJ2-7 and V is TRBV28, with D possibly matching TRBD2 (5 bases). Sequenced sample: PBMCs. The sequence came from a man aged 18 to 35 in good health and CMV-seropositive. The CDR3 region has the DNA TGTGCCAGCAGTTTTGGGGAGAACGAGCAGTACTTC. Protein product: CASSFGENEQYF. Based on the CDR3 plus reference TRBV28 and TRBJ2-7, the full variable domain is DVKVTQSSRYLVKRTGEKVFLECVQDMDHENMFWYRQDPGLGLRLIYFSYDVKMKEKGDIPEGYSVSREKKERFSLILESASTNQTSMYLCASSFGENEQYFGPGTRLTVT.